This is a list of T cell receptor beta chains from one sample in a study of blood T cell repertoires in COVID-19. Sequencing was performed with immunoSEQ multiplex PCR; in TCRdb, only in-frame clones are kept and a portion is missing. This sample has 250,000 to 350,000 clones, with roughly 90% found just once. What was sequenced was PBMCs or T cells enriched from blood (not recorded which). The source of these receptors is a woman aged 30 to 39 who had recovered from COVID-19. Each CDR3 is given without its conserved first and last residue. Each record gives: CDR3 length, D gene, V gene, CDR3 protein. A D gene is named only where the DNA matches it firmly.

length: 15
D: .
V: TRBV7-8
CDR3: ASSFVQGSATPYEQY

length: 13
D: TRBD1
V: TRBV28
CDR3: ASRPSRDRGNTIY

length: 14
D: TRBD2
V: TRBV11-2
CDR3: ASSPLTSGGTGELF

length: 10
D: .
V: TRBV28
CDR3: ATLTRNYGYT

length: 14
D: .
V: TRBV12-2
CDR3: ASRSTRDSGGQPQH

length: 12
D: .
V: TRBV11-3
CDR3: ASSLNRDYNEQF

length: 11
D: .
V: TRBV5-1
CDR3: ASRGSMNTEAF

length: 12
D: TRBD1
V: TRBV3-1/TRBV3-2
CDR3: ASSSRDRATEAF

length: 14
D: TRBD2
V: TRBV24-1
CDR3: ATSAQREGSYNEQF

length: 15
D: TRBD1
V: TRBV7-3
CDR3: ASSRWGQGNVNTEAF

length: 13
D: TRBD1
V: TRBV28
CDR3: ASSFWLQGVYEQY

length: 13
D: TRBD2
V: TRBV6-2/TRBV6-3
CDR3: ASSYWTSVQETQY

length: 10
D: .
V: TRBV27
CDR3: ASRTGLSEAF

length: 13
D: TRBD2
V: TRBV18
CDR3: ASSPTGTRGETQY

length: 11
D: .
V: TRBV2
CDR3: ASSEQGNQPQH

length: 11
D: .
V: TRBV2
CDR3: ASKQGLNEKLF

length: 15
D: .
V: TRBV7-2
CDR3: ASYSFGLNANTGELF

length: 9
D: .
V: TRBV2
CDR3: ASGRDSPLH

length: 13
D: TRBD1
V: TRBV10-3
CDR3: AISPGQGSNTEAF

length: 12
D: .
V: TRBV11-2
CDR3: ASSQIPSTDTQY

length: 12
D: .
V: TRBV5-6
CDR3: ASKGVTIPYGYT

length: 13
D: .
V: TRBV10-3
CDR3: AISDPQGGNTEAF

length: 12
D: .
V: TRBV30
CDR3: AWSTGLGGEKLF

length: 12
D: .
V: TRBV27
CDR3: ASGRAGSYNEQF

length: 13
D: TRBD2
V: TRBV5-1
CDR3: ASSLGGGRNYEQY

length: 15
D: TRBD1
V: TRBV14
CDR3: ASSQGGTGVFGETQY

length: 13
D: .
V: TRBV11-2
CDR3: ASSLGVRVDYGYT

length: 13
D: TRBD1
V: TRBV7-9
CDR3: ASSLGPGTGSEQY

length: 12
D: .
V: TRBV27
CDR3: ASSIYGAGETQY

length: 14
D: TRBD1
V: TRBV18
CDR3: ASSPIPGGSNQPQH

length: 10
D: TRBD1
V: TRBV5-1
CDR3: ASSLGQDEAF

length: 12
D: .
V: TRBV5-4
CDR3: ASSLASSGNTIY

length: 14
D: TRBD2
V: TRBV19
CDR3: ASSMGGRELYNEQF

length: 14
D: TRBD1
V: TRBV28
CDR3: ASRPPGQALSSEAF

length: 13
D: .
V: TRBV27
CDR3: ASSSLLRRTGELF

length: 13
D: TRBD2
V: TRBV30
CDR3: AWSVGGRSTDTQY

length: 12
D: .
V: TRBV6-5
CDR3: ASSLEIAAYEQY

length: 13
D: TRBD1
V: TRBV7-8
CDR3: ASSLTGGFEVEQY

length: 10
D: TRBD1
V: TRBV29-1
CDR3: SGRQGQETQY